The entry below gives a single TCR beta chain sequence along with its context. This sample was taken from a study of blood T cell repertoires in COVID-19. Overall study: The study drew acute and convalescent COVID-19 samples from the United States, Italy and Spain. Sample material is recorded as cDNA or gDNA derived from T cells, B-cell-depleted T cells, or PBMCs.

Per the authors' pipeline: Amplifying reference gene primers gave estimates of nucleated cell counts. Assay: immunoSEQ multiplex PCR; the TCRdb copy retains only in-frame clones and omits some. V and J calls and clone size are given by that table; D and trimming were obtained from the DNA. Of 150,000 to 200,000 clones detected, around 82% appear once; the ten largest clones hold around 10%. Germline CDR1 SGHRS, CDR2 YFSETQ. The CDR3 is made up of 13 amino acids. With 6 bases removed from V and 6 bases from J, the gap between germline ends came to 15 bases. Sequencing was done on a sample of peripheral blood. The chain combines TRBV5-1 with TRBJ1-1; a possible D gene is TRBD1 (6 bases). This clonotype was sampled from a woman older than 75 with acute or convalescent COVID-19. Here the CDR3 reads CASKTGQGAEAFF. The CDR3 DNA is TGCGCCAGCAAAACAGGGCAGGGCGCTGAAGCTTTCTTT.